This entry lists 29 T cell receptor beta chains sequenced from one sample in a study of T-cell reconstitution after alpha-beta-depleted transplantation in children. Unique molecular identifiers were built into the TCRbeta library. TCRdb recomputed calls from the PCR reads with MiXCR, one row per CDR3 protein. The repertoire holds under 250,000 distinct CDR3 sequences, about 6.6% seen once, with roughly 6% in the top ten. The sample in question was PBMCs, obtained before TCRalphabeta/CD19-depleted stem cell transplant. The source is a boy aged 2 to 10 with acute lymphoblastic leukemia, due to receive a stem cell transplant.

This clonotype showed up many times. The chain has TRBV12-3 or TRBV12-4 and TRBJ2-3; D may be TRBD1 or TRBD2 (5 bases each). This CDR3 has 15 residues. The germline V and J ends were trimmed by 6 bases and 5 bases, with 18 bases remaining between them. This chain's CDR3 is CASRPLGGVVDTQYF. The CDR3 DNA reads as TGTGCCAGCAGGCCCCTTGGGGGAGTGGTAGATACGCAGTATTTT.

This clonotype was seen repeatedly, ten times or more. The V call is TRBV7-8, the J call TRBJ2-5, with D maybe TRBD2 (5 bases). CDR3 length: 13 residues. The germline V and J ends were trimmed by 6 bases and 5 bases, with 13 bases remaining between them. The germline CDR1 and CDR2 sequences are SGHVS and FQNEAQ. CDR3 region: CASSGGVRETQYF. The CDR3 DNA follows: TGTGCCAGCAGTGGAGGAGTGAGGGAGACCCAGTACTTC.

The chain carries TRBV6-2 or TRBV6-3 and TRBJ2-6, with 14 bases identical to TRBD2. V dropped 6 bases and J dropped 2; count of bases not matched to a gene: 9. CDR1 MNHEY and CDR2 SVGEGT come from the germline V gene. This CDR3 is built from 19 residues. The chain's CDR3 is CASSPTTSGRAAGANVLTF. Here the CDR3 DNA reads TGTGCCAGCAGCCCCACGACTAGCGGGAGGGCCGCTGGGGCCAACGTCCTGACTTTC.

The genes are TRBV20-1 and TRBJ1-4; 8 bases are a match to TRBD1. Germline loops: CDR1 DFQATT, CDR2 SNEGSKA (reference sequence). CDR3 size: 15 residues. The junction had 13 bases not matched to a gene; V was cut back by 5 bases and J by 8 bases. The CDR3 reads CSARRYGTGQEKLFF. The CDR3 DNA is TGCAGTGCTCGCAGGTACGGGACAGGACAAGAAAAACTGTTTTTT.

This clonotype showed up many times. The chain has TRBV27 and TRBJ2-3; D ambiguous. CDR1 MNHEY and CDR2 SMNVEV come from the germline V gene (reference sequence). Trimming shortened V by 3 bases and J by 4 bases, and 2 bases separated the two germline ends. The CDR3 has 11 residues. CDR3 loop: CASSFSDTQYF. The CDR3 DNA reads TGTGCCAGCAGTTTCTCAGATACGCAGTATTTT.

This clonotype came up many times. The V and J genes are TRBV4-3 and TRBJ1-3; weak D call: TRBD1 (6 bases). The germline V and J ends were trimmed by 1 base and 0 bases, with 7 bases remaining between them. Germline CDR1 and CDR2: LGHNA and YSLEER. CDR3 length: 15 residues. The CDR3 DNA reads as TGCGCCAGCAGCCAAGGGGACACCTCTGGAAACACCATATATTTT. It is translated as CASSQGDTSGNTIYF.

There are many counts of this clonotype. This rearrangement joins TRBV28 to TRBJ1-1, with a tentative D call TRBD1 (5 bases). The germline gives CDR1 MDHEN, CDR2 SYDVKM. The V gene lost 3 bases and the J gene lost 7 bases, with 9 bases spanning the gap. This CDR3 contains 12 residues. Here the CDR3 DNA reads TGTGCCAGCAGTTTCGGAGGGGTTGAAGCTTTCTTT. This gives the protein CASSFGGVEAFF.

This clonotype showed up many times. The chain links TRBV30 to TRBJ2-7; D may correspond to TRBD1 or TRBD2 (5 bases each). This CDR3 region has 12 residues. Trimming cost V 3 bases and J 2 bases, with 8 bases left between them. Germline-derived CDR1 and CDR2 are GTSNPN and SVGIG (reference sequence). CDR3 DNA sequence: TGTGCCTGGAGCCAGGGAGCCTACGAGCAGTACTTC. It codes for CAWSQGAYEQYF.

The chain links TRBV7-8 to TRBJ1-5; 9 positions agree with TRBD1. V lost 5 bases to trimming and J lost 10 bases; unmatched junction nucleotides: 9. Germline lookup yields CDR1 SGHVS and CDR2 FQNEAQ. CDR3 size: 14 residues. The CDR3 here is CASSLGDRAFPQHF. The CDR3 DNA reads as TGTGCCAGCAGCCTTGGGGACAGGGCGTTCCCCCAGCATTTT.

V gene TRBV7-2 combines with J gene TRBJ2-5; TRBD2 agrees at 7 bases. The ends lost 0 bases at V and 5 bases at J; junction bases unmatched: 6. The length of the CDR3 is 15 residues. The germline gives CDR1 SGHTA, CDR2 FQGNSA. The CDR3 DNA is TGTGCCAGCAGCTTAGCTTTGACGGGGGGTGAGACCCAGTACTTC. Residues: CASSLALTGGETQYF.

This clonotype was counted at least ten times. The genes are TRBV10-3 and TRBJ2-1; 7 positions agree with TRBD2. The CDR3 consists of 13 residues. Per germline, CDR1 ENHRY and CDR2 SYGVKD. The junction had 7 bases not matched to a gene; V was cut back by 4 bases and J by 10 bases. In nucleotides, the CDR3 is TGTGCCATCAGTGCGGGACTACCTGCGGAGCAGTTCTTC. The encoded protein is CAISAGLPAEQFF.

This clonotype has a count of ten or more. Germline and junction disagree at one end, which may indicate a read error. The chain joins TRBV12-3 or TRBV12-4 to TRBJ2-7; 9 bases fit TRBD2. The CDR3 sequence is 14 residues long. CDR3 coding DNA: TGTGCCAGCAGTATAGCGGGGGCCACCTACGAGCAGTACTTC. Translation: CASSIAGATYEQYF.

This clonotype was picked up many times. V usage is TRBV20-1 and J usage is TRBJ2-5, with TRBD2 matching over 16 bases. The CDR3 has 16 residues. CDR1 DFQATT and CDR2 SNEGSKA come from the germline V gene (reference sequence). This CDR3 reads CRARSGTSGGAKTQYF. Here the CDR3 DNA reads TGCAGGGCACGCTCCGGGACTAGCGGGGGGGCAAAGACCCAGTACTTC.

This clonotype was seen repeatedly, ten times or more. The V call is TRBV29-1, the J call TRBJ1-2; 7 positions agree with TRBD1. The length of the CDR3 is 13 residues. V shed 0 bases and J 4 bases; nucleotides not matched to a gene: 2. CDR1 is SQVTM, CDR2 ANQGSEA, per germline. The CDR3, as DNA: TGCAGCGTTGAAGAATGGGACAGCTATGGCTACACCTTC. As protein: CSVEEWDSYGYTF.

This clonotype has ten or more counts. CDR3 in DNA: TGTGCCAGCAGGTTAGCGTCCCCCTACAATGAGCAGTTCTTC. This translates into CASRLASPYNEQFF. The rearrangement links TRBV28 to TRBJ2-1; TRBD2 might be the D (5 bases). Germline V CDR1 and CDR2: MDHEN, SYDVKM. The V end was cut by 6 bases, the J end by 2 bases, with 11 bases between. This CDR3 contains 14 residues.

This clonotype was counted at least ten times. The V call is TRBV12-3 or TRBV12-4, the J call TRBJ1-6, with D unclear. This CDR3 is 14 amino acids long. V lost 3 bases and J lost 8, with 11 bases in between. The CDR3 reads CASSFLDSDSPLHF. The CDR3 DNA is TGTGCCAGCAGTTTTTTAGATTCGGATTCACCCCTCCACTTT.

Many counts were recorded for this clonotype. The chain employs TRBV19 and TRBJ2-7; the D is unclear. This CDR3 has 11 residues. Germline CDR1 reads LNHDA; CDR2 reads SQIVND (reference sequence). The ends were cut back, 8 bases at V and 6 bases at J, with 11 bases in the middle. The CDR3 sequence is CASSERTEQYF. The CDR3 DNA sequence: TGTGCCAGTTCCGAAAGGACCGAGCAGTACTTC.

This clonotype was counted a few times. The genes are TRBV7-9 and TRBJ2-5, with D tentatively TRBD2 (5 bases). The CDR3 consists of 14 residues. CDR1 and CDR2 (germline): SEHNR, FQNEAQ (reference sequence). Trimming stripped 5 bases from V and 3 bases from J, with 13 bases between. The CDR3 loop is CASSPNLAEETQYF. Here the CDR3 DNA reads TGTGCCAGCAGCCCAAACCTAGCCGAAGAGACCCAGTACTTC.

There are many counts of this clonotype. The V and J genes are TRBV24-1 and TRBJ2-1, with TRBD1 identical over 8 bases. CDR1 and CDR2 (germline): KGHDR, SFDVKD. V dropped 4 bases and J dropped 10; count of bases not matched to a gene: 11. This CDR3 region has 15 residues. CDR3 protein: CATSDNDRGEREQFF. As DNA, the CDR3 is TGTGCCACCAGTGACAACGACAGGGGTGAGCGGGAGCAGTTCTTC.

Ten or more counts support this clonotype. The J gene is TRBJ2-5, the V gene TRBV20-1, with TRBD1 matching 12 bases. V lost 1 base to trimming and J lost 5 bases; unmatched junction nucleotides: 14. CDR1 and CDR2 from the germline V gene are DFQATT and SNEGSKA (reference sequence). The CDR3 has 18 amino acids. The CDR3 loop is CSARVRDRGHDLGETQYF. CDR3 sequence (DNA): TGCAGTGCTAGAGTTCGGGACAGGGGGCATGATTTAGGGGAGACCCAGTACTTC.

Ten or more counts support this clonotype. The rearrangement links TRBV28 to TRBJ2-1; D possibly uses TRBD1 or TRBD2 (6 bases each). The germline V and J ends were trimmed by 7 bases and 5 bases, with 15 bases remaining between them. The CDR3 runs 14 residues. Germline V lookup: CDR1 MDHEN, CDR2 SYDVKM. This chain's CDR3 is CASTRGGGNNEQFF. CDR3 coding DNA: TGTGCCAGCACCCGAGGAGGGGGGAACAATGAGCAGTTCTTC. The full variable domain, with the rest looked up from reference TRBV28 and TRBJ2-1, is DVKVTQSSRYLVKRTGEKVFLECVQDMDHENMFWYRQDPGLGLRLIYFSYDVKMKEKGDIPEGYSVSREKKERFSLILESASTNQTSMYLCASTRGGGNNEQFFGPGTRLTVL.

V and J are TRBV20-1 and TRBJ1-4; 7 bases fit TRBD1. Germline lookup yields CDR1 DFQATT and CDR2 SNEGSKA (reference sequence). The CDR3 totals 14 residues. V lost 6 bases to trimming and J lost 8 bases; unmatched junction nucleotides: 12. CDR3 protein: CSAPRQGVNEKLFF. The CDR3 nucleotides are TGCAGTGCCCCCCGACAGGGAGTGAACGAAAAACTGTTTTTT.

V gene TRBV14 combines with J gene TRBJ2-1; TRBD1 matches at 7 bases. V was clipped by 4 bases and J by 11 bases; unmatched bases: 14. Germline CDR1 and CDR2: SGHDN and FVKESK. This CDR3 is 15 amino acids long. CDR3 sequence reads: CASSPFQGGGIKQFF. In DNA form, the CDR3 reads TGTGCCAGCAGCCCGTTTCAAGGGGGCGGAATAAAGCAGTTCTTC.

The CDR3 here is CASSRVSTGGPVTNTGELFF. For the CDR3, the DNA is TGTGCCAGCAGCAGAGTGTCGACAGGGGGCCCAGTCACGAACACCGGGGAGCTGTTTTTT. This rearrangement joins TRBV13 to TRBJ2-2; 10 positions match TRBD1. The V segment lost 5 bases and the J segment 0 bases; nucleotides outside the gene matches: 15. Germline CDR1 PRHDT, CDR2 FYEKMQ (reference sequence). This CDR3 contains 20 residues.

The rearrangement joins TRBV5-6 to TRBJ2-5, with D perhaps matching TRBD1 or TRBD2 (5 bases each). The V end was cut by 1 base, the J end by 3 bases, with 13 bases between. Germline V gene data show CDR1 as SGHDT and CDR2 as YYEEEE. This CDR3 region has 15 residues. The DNA of the CDR3 is TGTGCCAGCAGCTTGCCAAGGGGAGCCAAAGAGACCCAGTACTTC. This gives the protein CASSLPRGAKETQYF. The whole variable domain, remainder taken from reference TRBV5-6 and TRBJ2-5, is DAGVTQSPTHLIKTRGQQVTLRCSPKSGHDTVSWYQQALGQGPQFIFQYYEEEERQRGNFPDRFSGHQFPNYSSELNVNALLLGDSALYLCASSLPRGAKETQYFGPGTRLLVL.

This clonotype was detected only a few times. J is TRBJ2-5 and V is TRBV7-8; D not certain. Germline CDR1 SGHVS, CDR2 FQNEAQ. This CDR3 comprises 14 residues. V lost 4 bases to trimming and J lost 0 bases, with 9 bases between them. The CDR3 spells CASSSTLYQETQYF. In DNA form, the CDR3 reads TGTGCCAGCAGCTCGACATTGTACCAAGAGACCCAGTACTTC.

This clonotype was recorded many times. J is TRBJ2-4 and V is TRBV6-2 or TRBV6-3; 10 nucleotides align to TRBD1. Germline V gene sequence: CDR1 MNHEY, CDR2 SVGEGT. Trimming took 5 bases from V and 9 from J; bases not matched to a gene: 10. This CDR3 comprises 15 residues. The CDR3 region has the DNA TGTGCCAGCAGTCCTACCCCCCGGACAGGGGGCATTCAGTACTTC. This codes for CASSPTPRTGGIQYF.

This sequence joins TRBV6-5 and TRBJ1-2; 7 nucleotides align to TRBD1. The CDR3 covers 15 residues. The ends lost 2 bases at V and 8 bases at J; junction bases unmatched: 11. CDR1 and CDR2 (germline): MNHEY, SVGAGI. CDR3 nucleotides: TGTGCCAGCAGTTACGGGGAGGGGGCGCTTCGGGGCTACACCTTC. This encodes CASSYGEGALRGYTF.

This clonotype was seen a handful of times. V gene TRBV7-2 combines with J gene TRBJ2-7; 8 bases align to TRBD1. The CDR3 is 16 residues long. V lost 4 bases to trimming and J lost 1 base; unmatched junction nucleotides: 9. Germline values: CDR1 SGHTA, CDR2 FQGNSA. CDR3 DNA: TGTGCCAGCAGCTGGAGGCCCGGGACAGGATCCTACGAGCAGTACTTC. Translated, it gives CASSWRPGTGSYEQYF.